Sequencing of this T cell receptor (beta chain) was carried out in a study of regulatory T cells in long-lasting Graves disease. Study results and limitations: Persistent disease exhibited a predilection for TRBV28, TRBJ1-2 and TRBJ2-5. A limited number of samples was an acknowledged limitation.

With iRepertoire HTBI primers and Arm-PCR of CDR3 regions, TCR beta libraries were built. Using its own MiXCR run on the multiplex PCR reads, TCRdb lists one record per CDR3 protein. The sample has 350,000 to 500,000 distinct CDR3 sequences, approximately 15% seen once. This clonotype was counted only a few times. The antigen remains unidentified. Germline CDR1 and CDR2: SQVTM and ANQGSEA. This CDR3 comprises 14 residues. The V end lost 4 bases, the J end lost 10 bases, and 22 bases lay between the germline ends. Time point in this sample: newly diagnosed GD, antithyroid drugs for less than 3 months. RNA extracted from PBMCs served as the sequencing template. Recruitment took place at an endocrinology department in Xi'an, China. This same sample was also taken into another study, of T cells in Graves' hyperthyroidism and ophthalmopathy. As that report states: First-round RT-PCR with HTBI primers amplified the TCR CDR3 region.

The V gene is TRBV29-1, the J gene TRBJ1-1; D call uncertain. Source: peripheral blood mononuclear cells (PBMCs), taken at new diagnosis, from a patient treated with antithyroid drugs. The TCR comes from a woman between 45 and 60 years old with Graves disease. The CDR3 sequence is CSVVGRTATRIAFF. As DNA, the CDR3 is TGCAGCGTTGTTGGCCGTACAGCTACCAGGATAGCTTTCTTT. Combining the CDR3 with reference TRBV29-1 and TRBJ1-1 gives the whole variable domain SAVISQKPSRDICQRGTSLTIQCQVDSQVTMMFWYRQQPGQSLTLIATANQGSEATYESGFVIDKFPISRPNLTFSTLTVSNMSPEDSSIYLCSVVGRTATRIAFFGQGTRLTVV.